Presented here are 5 T cell receptor beta chains from one specimen sequenced in a study of graft-versus-host responses after intestinal transplantation. Which antigens these TCRs recognize remains unknown. Profiled with immunoSEQ multiplex PCR; TCRdb holds only in-frame clones, not every one. The sample has 85,000 to 100,000 clones, roughly nine tenths seen once. Material: unstimulated CD4+ T cells sorted from spleen or lymph node cells, obtained before intestinal transplant. The receptors originated from a human donor who received an intestinal transplant.

The chain carries TRBV19 and TRBJ2-1; D is perhaps TRBD1 (6 bases). V gave up 5 bases and J gave up 2 bases, with 10 bases separating them. There are 14 residues in the CDR3. The germline gives CDR1 LNHDA, CDR2 SQIVND (reference sequence). CDR3 loop: CASSPRGPYNEQFF. Written as DNA, the CDR3 is TGTGCCAGTAGTCCCAGGGGCCCCTACAATGAGCAGTTCTTC.

The chain is built from TRBV27 and TRBJ1-2; 7 bases are a match to TRBD1. Germline CDR1 MNHEY, CDR2 SMNVEV (reference sequence). The CDR3 covers 11 residues. V dropped 7 bases and J dropped 4; count of bases not matched to a gene: 0. DNA of the CDR3: TGTGCCAGCACAGGGGGCTATGGCTACACCTTC. As protein: CASTGGYGYTF.

The chain carries TRBV2 and TRBJ2-7; 9 nucleotides align to TRBD1. The CDR3 is 17 amino acids. The V and J ends lost 6 bases and 4 bases, in that order; junction bases with no gene match: 16. Germline V gives CDR1 SNHLY, CDR2 FYNNEI. The CDR3 bases are TGTGCCAGCAGGGGGGGACCCGGACAGGGGCCTAAGTACGAGCAGTACTTC. Protein sequence: CASRGGPGQGPKYEQYF.

The chain uses TRBV6-6 and TRBJ1-5, with D unresolved. Trimming took off 10 bases at V and 6 bases at J, with 22 bases between the two ends. Looked up from germline, CDR1 is MNHNY and CDR2 is SVGAGI (reference sequence). This CDR3 has 15 amino acids. CDR3 in amino acids: CATTGLFRGSQPQHF. For the CDR3, the DNA is TGTGCCACGACCGGACTATTCCGAGGGAGTCAGCCCCAGCATTTT.

The CDR3 bases are TGCGCCAGCAGCCAAGAAGAAGGGGATCATCAGCCCCAGCATTTT. Protein sequence: CASSQEEGDHQPQHF. The chain combines TRBV4-1 with TRBJ1-5; weak D call: TRBD1 (5 bases). CDR3 length: 15 residues. Trimming left V 0 bases short and J 5 bases short, with 11 bases between. CDR1 is MGHRA and CDR2 is YSYEKL in the germline V gene.